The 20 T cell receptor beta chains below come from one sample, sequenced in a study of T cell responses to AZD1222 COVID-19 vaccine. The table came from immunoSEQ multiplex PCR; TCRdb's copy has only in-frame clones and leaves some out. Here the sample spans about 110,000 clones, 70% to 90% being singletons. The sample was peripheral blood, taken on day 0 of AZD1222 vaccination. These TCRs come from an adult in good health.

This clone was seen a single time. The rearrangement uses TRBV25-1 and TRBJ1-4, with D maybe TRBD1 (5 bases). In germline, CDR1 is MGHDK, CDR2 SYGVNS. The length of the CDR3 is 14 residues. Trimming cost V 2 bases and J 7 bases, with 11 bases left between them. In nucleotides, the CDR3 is TGTGCCAGCAGTGAAGGGACGGGAAGTGAAAAACTGTTTTTT. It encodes CASSEGTGSEKLFF. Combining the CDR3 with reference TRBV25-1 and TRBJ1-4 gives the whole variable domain EADIYQTPRYLVIGTGKKITLECSQTMGHDKMYWYQQDPGMELHLIHYSYGVNSTEKGDLSSESTVSRIRTEHFPLTLESARPSHTSQYLCASSEGTGSEKLFFGSGTQLSVL.

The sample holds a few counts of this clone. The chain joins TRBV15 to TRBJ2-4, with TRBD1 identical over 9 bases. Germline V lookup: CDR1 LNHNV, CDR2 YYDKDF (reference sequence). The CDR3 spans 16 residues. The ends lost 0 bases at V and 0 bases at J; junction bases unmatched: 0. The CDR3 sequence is CATSREGQGAKNIQYF. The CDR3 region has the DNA TGTGCCACCAGCAGAGAGGGACAGGGAGCCAAAAACATTCAGTACTTC.

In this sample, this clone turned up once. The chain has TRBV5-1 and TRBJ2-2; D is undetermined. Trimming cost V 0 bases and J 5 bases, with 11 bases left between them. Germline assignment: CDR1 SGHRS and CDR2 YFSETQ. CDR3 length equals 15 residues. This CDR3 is CASSLEISPTGELFF. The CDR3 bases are TGCGCCAGCAGCTTGGAGATTAGTCCTACCGGGGAGCTGTTTTTT.

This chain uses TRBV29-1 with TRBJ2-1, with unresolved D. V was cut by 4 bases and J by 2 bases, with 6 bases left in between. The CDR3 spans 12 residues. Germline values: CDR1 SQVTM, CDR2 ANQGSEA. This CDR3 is CSVAETYNEQFF. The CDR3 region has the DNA TGCAGCGTTGCAGAAACCTACAATGAGCAGTTCTTC.

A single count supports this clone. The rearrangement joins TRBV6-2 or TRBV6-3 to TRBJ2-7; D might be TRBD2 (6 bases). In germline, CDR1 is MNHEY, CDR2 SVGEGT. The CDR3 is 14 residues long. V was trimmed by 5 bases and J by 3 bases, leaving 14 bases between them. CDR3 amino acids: CASSGLAGFYEQYF. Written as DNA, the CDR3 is TGTGCCAGCAGTGGTCTTGCGGGGTTCTACGAGCAGTACTTC.

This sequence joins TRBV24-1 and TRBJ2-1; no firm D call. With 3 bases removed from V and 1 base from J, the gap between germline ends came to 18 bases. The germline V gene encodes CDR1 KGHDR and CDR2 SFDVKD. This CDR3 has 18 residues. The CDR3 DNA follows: TGTGCCACCAGTGATCCGACCTCGGTCGGTGGATCCTACAATGAGCAGTTCTTC. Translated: CATSDPTSVGGSYNEQFF.

The CDR3 coding sequence is TGTGCCAACCCCTCGGGACAGGGGGAGAACCACTATGGCTACACCTTC. Its protein product is CANPSGQGENHYGYTF. The rearrangement links TRBV21-1 to TRBJ1-2; the table calls TRBD1, which could not be checked here. TRBV21-1 is a recognized pseudogene. There are 16 residues in the CDR3.

CDR3 amino acids: CASSHATGLRGYTF. CDR3 sequence (DNA): TGTGCCAGCAGTCACGCCACAGGGCTGCGTGGCTACACCTTC. The rearrangement links TRBV6-5 to TRBJ1-2, with D possibly being TRBD1 (6 bases). The CDR3 length is 14 residues. Trimming removed 5 bases from V and 7 bases from J, with 17 bases in between. Germline V gives CDR1 MNHEY, CDR2 SVGAGI.

CDR3 in DNA: TGTGCCAGTAGTATAGGGTCCTACGAGCAGTACGTC. Its protein is CASSIGSYEQYV. The rearrangement uses TRBV19 and TRBJ2-7; no definite D call. The CDR3 sequence is 12 residues long. With 1 base removed from V and 1 base from J, the gap between germline ends came to 2 bases. Germline loops: CDR1 LNHDA, CDR2 SQIVND (reference sequence).

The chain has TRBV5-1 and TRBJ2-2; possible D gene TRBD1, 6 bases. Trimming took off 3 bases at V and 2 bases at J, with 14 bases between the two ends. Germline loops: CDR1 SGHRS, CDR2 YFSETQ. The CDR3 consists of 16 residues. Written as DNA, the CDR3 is TGCGCCAGCAGCTCAACTTCGGGGACAAACACCGGGGAGCTGTTTTTT. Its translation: CASSSTSGTNTGELFF.

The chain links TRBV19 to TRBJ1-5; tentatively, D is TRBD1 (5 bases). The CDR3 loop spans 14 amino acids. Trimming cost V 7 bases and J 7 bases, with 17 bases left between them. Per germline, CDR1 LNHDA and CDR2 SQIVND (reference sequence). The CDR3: CASNPNRGSQPQHF. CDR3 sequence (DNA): TGTGCCAGTAACCCAAATAGGGGTTCGCAGCCCCAGCATTTT. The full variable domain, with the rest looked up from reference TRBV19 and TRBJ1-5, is DGGITQSPKYLFRKEGQNVTLSCEQNLNHDAMYWYRQDPGQGLRLIYYSQIVNDFQKGDIAEGYSVSREKKESFPLTVTSAQKNPTAFYLCASNPNRGSQPQHFGDGTRLSIL.

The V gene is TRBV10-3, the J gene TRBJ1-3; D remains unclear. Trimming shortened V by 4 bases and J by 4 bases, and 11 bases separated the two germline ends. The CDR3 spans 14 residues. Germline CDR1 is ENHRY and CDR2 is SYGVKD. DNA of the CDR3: TGTGCCATCAGTGGAAGTACGGGCGGAAACACCATATATTTT. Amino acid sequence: CAISGSTGGNTIYF.

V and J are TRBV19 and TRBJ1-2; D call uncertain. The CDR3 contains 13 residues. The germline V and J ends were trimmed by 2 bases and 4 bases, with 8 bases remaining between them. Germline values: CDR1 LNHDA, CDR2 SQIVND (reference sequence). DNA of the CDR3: TGTGCCAGTAGTATATCCCCTCCCTATGGCTACACCTTC. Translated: CASSISPPYGYTF.

The CDR3 region has the DNA TGTGCCAGCAGTGTTTACTCCAGCTCTGGGGCCAACGTCCTGACTTTC. It specifies CASSVYSSSGANVLTF. This rearrangement joins TRBV2 to TRBJ2-6; D is undetermined. The CDR3 is 16 amino acids. Germline CDR1 is SNHLY and CDR2 is FYNNEI. Trimming pared 4 bases from V and 0 bases from J, leaving 10 bases between.

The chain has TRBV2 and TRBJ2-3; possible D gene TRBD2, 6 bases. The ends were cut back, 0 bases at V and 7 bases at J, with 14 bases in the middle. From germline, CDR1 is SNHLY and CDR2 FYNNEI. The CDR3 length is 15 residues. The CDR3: CASSEALPSENTQYF. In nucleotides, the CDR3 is TGTGCCAGCAGTGAAGCGCTTCCTAGCGAGAATACGCAGTATTTT.

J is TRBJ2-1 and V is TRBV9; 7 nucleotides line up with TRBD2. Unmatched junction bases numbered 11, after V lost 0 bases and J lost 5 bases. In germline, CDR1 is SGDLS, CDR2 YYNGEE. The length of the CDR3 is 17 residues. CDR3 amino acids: CASSVAHHGLGNNEQFF. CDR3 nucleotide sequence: TGTGCCAGCAGCGTAGCTCATCACGGACTAGGGAACAATGAGCAGTTCTTC.

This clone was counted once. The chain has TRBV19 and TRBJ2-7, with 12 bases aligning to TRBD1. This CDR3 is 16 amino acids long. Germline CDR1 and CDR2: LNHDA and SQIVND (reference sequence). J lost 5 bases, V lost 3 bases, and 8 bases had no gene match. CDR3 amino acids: CASSILPGTGGDEQYF. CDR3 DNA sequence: TGTGCCAGTAGTATCCTTCCCGGGACAGGGGGCGACGAGCAGTACTTC.

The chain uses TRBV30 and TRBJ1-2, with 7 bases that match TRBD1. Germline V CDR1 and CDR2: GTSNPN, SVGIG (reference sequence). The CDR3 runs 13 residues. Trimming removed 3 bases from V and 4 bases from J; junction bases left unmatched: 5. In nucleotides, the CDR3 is TGTGCCTGGAGCGGACAGGCTTCCTATGGCTACACCTTC. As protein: CAWSGQASYGYTF.

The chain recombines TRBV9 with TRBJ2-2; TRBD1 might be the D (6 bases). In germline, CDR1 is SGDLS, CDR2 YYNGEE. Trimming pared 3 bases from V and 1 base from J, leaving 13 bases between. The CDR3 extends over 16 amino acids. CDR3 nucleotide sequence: TGTGCCAGCAGCGCCCCCGGGACACAGAACACCGGGGAGCTGTTTTTT. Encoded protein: CASSAPGTQNTGELFF.

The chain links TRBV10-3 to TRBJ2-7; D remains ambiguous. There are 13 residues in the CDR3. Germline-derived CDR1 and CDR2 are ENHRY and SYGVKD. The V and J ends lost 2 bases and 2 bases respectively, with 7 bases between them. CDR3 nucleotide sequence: TGTGCCATCAGTGAGGACGAAACCTACGAGCAGTACTTC. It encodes CAISEDETYEQYF.